The 12 T cell receptor beta chains presented below share a single source sample, sequenced in a study of blood T cells in healthy people across ages. Sample-barcoded 5' priming and a J-beta primer mix drove a second PCR of about 7 to 11 cycles. MiXCR was run by TCRdb on the 5' RACE reads, yielding one entry per CDR3 protein. This table holds 910,000 or so distinct CDR3 sequences, about 53% found once. The sample was blood. These receptors came from a woman aged 55-69 years in good health.

A word on this clonotype: This may be a read error, as it is one base from a much larger clone. The chain uses TRBV27 and TRBJ2-1; 7 bases match TRBD2. Germline CDR1 is MNHEY and CDR2 is SMNVEV (reference sequence). CDR3 length equals 15 residues. CDR3 in DNA: TGTGCCAGCAGTTTCAGGGCGGGAGTGTACAATAAGCAGTTCTTC. Translated: CASSFRAGVYNKQFF.

The CDR3 here is CSARGVANVLTF. Written as DNA, the CDR3 is TGCAGTGCCCGAGGGGTTGCCAACGTCCTGACTTTC. The V and J genes are TRBV20-1 and TRBJ2-6; D might be TRBD1 or TRBD2, each matching 5 bases. Germline V gene data show CDR1 as DFQATT and CDR2 as SNEGSKA (reference sequence). V gave up 6 bases and J gave up 7 bases, with 10 bases separating them. The CDR3 is made up of 12 amino acids.

This clonotype was observed a few times. The chain links TRBV7-2 to TRBJ2-3, with D unresolved. Per the germline V gene, CDR1 is SGHTA and CDR2 is FQGNSA. V was shortened by 5 bases and J by 6 bases, with 12 bases between the two germline ends. This CDR3 spans 13 amino acids. The CDR3 DNA reads TGTGCCAGCAGCCCCTCCTTCTCCGATACGCAGTATTTT. Its translation: CASSPSFSDTQYF.

The gene calls are TRBV20-1 and TRBJ2-3; D is uncertain. Germline V CDR1 and CDR2: DFQATT, SNEGSKA (reference sequence). The CDR3 covers 13 residues. V lost 2 bases to trimming and J lost 6 bases, with 12 bases between them. The CDR3 region is CSARKEGPDTQYF. CDR3 nucleotides: TGCAGTGCTAGAAAGGAAGGCCCGGATACGCAGTATTTT.

This clonotype was picked up a small number of times. CDR3 in amino acids: CASSSLAGVEREQFF. DNA for the CDR3: TGTGCCAGCAGTTCCTTAGCGGGAGTGGAGCGTGAGCAGTTCTTC. J is TRBJ2-1 and V is TRBV28, with 9 bases that match TRBD2. Germline loops: CDR1 MDHEN, CDR2 SYDVKM. This CDR3 has 15 residues. Germline trimming cut 4 bases from V and 9 bases from J; bases unmatched to any gene: 10.

V is TRBV27 and J is TRBJ2-1, with TRBD2 matching over 9 bases. Germline V lookup: CDR1 MNHEY, CDR2 SMNVEV (reference sequence). The CDR3 contains 16 residues. The ends lost 3 bases at V and 3 bases at J; junction bases unmatched: 6. The CDR3 protein is CASSFVAGVFYNEQFF. The CDR3 DNA reads TGTGCCAGCAGTTTCGTAGCGGGAGTGTTCTACAATGAGCAGTTCTTC.

This sequence joins TRBV7-2 and TRBJ1-1; tentative D call: TRBD1 (6 bases). V lost 9 bases, J lost 5 bases, and 22 bases lay in between. The CDR3 consists of 15 residues. Germline lookup yields CDR1 SGHTA and CDR2 FQGNSA. The CDR3, as DNA: TGTGCCAGTAGCATAGCAGGGGCGGGAGGGACTGAAGCTTTCTTT. Amino acid sequence: CASSIAGAGGTEAFF. Combining the CDR3 with reference TRBV7-2 and TRBJ1-1 gives the whole variable domain GAGVSQSPSNKVTEKGKDVELRCDPISGHTALYWYRQSLGQGLEFLIYFQGNSAPDKSGLPSDRFSAERTGGSVSTLTIQRTQQEDSAVYLCASSIAGAGGTEAFFGQGTRLTVV.

The chain has TRBV12-3 or TRBV12-4 and TRBJ2-5, with D possibly matching TRBD2 (7 bases). The V end was cut by 6 bases, the J end by 11 bases, with 19 bases between. CDR3 size: 13 residues. The CDR3 loop is CASRNRGDNEQYF. The CDR3 coding sequence is TGTGCCAGCAGGAACCGGGGGGACAATGAGCAGTACTTC.

A single count supports this clonotype. V is TRBV6-6 and J is TRBJ2-1, with 13 positions matching TRBD2. The V gene end was trimmed by 5 bases and the J gene end by 9 bases; junction bases not matched to a gene: 7. The CDR3 runs 15 residues. Germline values: CDR1 MNHNY, CDR2 SVGAGI (reference sequence). CDR3 in amino acids: CASSPLTSGRTEQFF. CDR3 coding DNA: TGTGCCAGCAGTCCCCTGACTAGCGGGAGGACTGAGCAGTTCTTC.

The V gene is TRBV28, the J gene TRBJ2-7, with TRBD2 identical over 11 bases. This CDR3 is built from 19 residues. Germline V gene sequence: CDR1 MDHEN, CDR2 SYDVKM. V was clipped by 3 bases and J by 3 bases; unmatched bases: 16. The CDR3 sequence: CASSFFSSGRRILIYEQYF. The CDR3 nucleotides read TGTGCCAGCAGTTTTTTCTCTAGCGGGAGGCGAATCCTTATCTACGAGCAGTACTTC.

The gene calls are TRBV12-3 or TRBV12-4 and TRBJ2-7; 7 bases fit TRBD2. The CDR3 has 13 residues. V lost 7 bases, J lost 2 bases, and 5 bases stayed unmatched. The CDR3 nucleotides read TGTGCCAGCACTACACGGGGGGCCTACGAGCAGTACTTC. Encoded protein: CASTTRGAYEQYF.

The V gene is TRBV20-1, the J gene TRBJ2-7; 8 bases map to TRBD2. Germline V CDR1 and CDR2: DFQATT, SNEGSKA (reference sequence). Trimming cost V 6 bases and J 2 bases; bases outside gene matches: 9. CDR3 size: 14 residues. DNA for the CDR3: TGCAGTGCCCCAAGACGAGCGGGAGCCTACGAGCAGTACTTC. Translation: CSAPRRAGAYEQYF.